This TCR beta chain appears in the sequencing data of a study of cytomegalovirus exposure and HLA in healthy donors. Study observations and caveats: In most subjects, TCR beta sequences reportedly gave accurate predictions of HLA-A and HLA-B alleles. The likely explanation for a cluster of highly shared sequence variants was sequencing artifact.

For this clone: The antigen remains unidentified.

J lost 4 bases, V lost 4 bases, and 7 bases had no gene match. CDR1 is MGHRA, CDR2 YSYEKL, per germline. This CDR3 contains 15 residues. PCR primers comprised 60 Vbeta and 13 Jbeta primers. Repertoires were generated with immunoSEQ multiplex PCR, while TCRdb's copy carries only in-frame clones and drops some. The sample comprises some 200,000 clones, around 89% of which are singletons, and roughly 1% rests with the top ten. V gene TRBV4-1 combines with J gene TRBJ1-3; the match to TRBD1 covers 7 bases. This receptor was identified in a woman between 18 and 29 years old in good health and CMV-seronegative. Sequencing input: PBMCs. In DNA form, the CDR3 reads TGCGCCAGCAGCCTACGACAGGGTCCCGGAAACACCATATATTTT. It is translated as CASSLRQGPGNTIYF.